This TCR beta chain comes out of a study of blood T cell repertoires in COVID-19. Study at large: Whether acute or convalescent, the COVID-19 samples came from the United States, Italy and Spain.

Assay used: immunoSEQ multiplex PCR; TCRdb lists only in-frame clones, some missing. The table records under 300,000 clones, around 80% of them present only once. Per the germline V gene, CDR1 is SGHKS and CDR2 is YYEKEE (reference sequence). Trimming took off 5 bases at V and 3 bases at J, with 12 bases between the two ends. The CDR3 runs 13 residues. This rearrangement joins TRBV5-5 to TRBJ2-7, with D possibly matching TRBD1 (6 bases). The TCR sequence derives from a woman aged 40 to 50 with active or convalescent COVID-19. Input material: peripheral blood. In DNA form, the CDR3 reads TGTGCCAGCAGACAGGACAGAAGCTACGAGCAGTACTTC. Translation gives CASRQDRSYEQYF.